Each of the 25 T cell receptor beta chains below was sequenced from the same sample in a study of blood T cell repertoires in COVID-19. Libraries were prepared by immunoSEQ multiplex PCR; TCRdb keeps only in-frame clonotypes and omits some of them. In the table there are 380,000 or so clones, 75% to 90% of which are singletons. The sample was peripheral blood. The receptor set was obtained from a woman aged 55-70 years with COVID-19, enrolled during active disease.

The CDR3 loop reads CASSRLRTGSEETQYF. As DNA, the CDR3 is TGTGCCAGCAGCCGCTTAAGGACAGGGTCTGAAGAGACCCAGTACTTC. The chain couples TRBV7-8 to TRBJ2-5, with 8 positions matching TRBD1. After removal of 5 bases from V and 3 bases from J, the junction contained 11 bases not matched to a gene. The CDR3 spans 16 residues. The germline CDR1 and CDR2 sequences are SGHVS and FQNEAQ.

There are a few counts of this clone. The V gene is TRBV5-1, the J gene TRBJ1-4, with 7 bases fitting TRBD1. The V gene's germline CDR1 is SGHRS and CDR2 YFSETQ. After removal of 4 bases from V and 8 bases from J, the junction contained 8 bases not matched to a gene. This CDR3 has 14 residues. The CDR3 DNA reads TGCGCCAGCAGCGCTAGACAGGGTGGGGAAAAACTGTTTTTT. It translates to CASSARQGGEKLFF.

A few counts support this clone. The J gene is TRBJ1-4, the V gene TRBV5-1; D may be TRBD1 (5 bases). CDR1 SGHRS and CDR2 YFSETQ come from the germline V gene. Trimming removed 5 bases at V and 3 bases at J, with 14 bases between. The CDR3 runs to 15 residues. The DNA of the CDR3 is TGCGCCAGCAGTATCACAGGTCCTTCTAATGAAAAACTGTTTTTT. This gives the protein CASSITGPSNEKLFF.

The chain has TRBV11-3 and TRBJ2-3, with D possibly being TRBD1 (6 bases). The V and J ends lost 5 bases and 6 bases respectively, with 21 bases between them. The V gene's germline CDR1 is SGHNT and CDR2 YENEEA. CDR3 length: 16 residues. The CDR3 region has the DNA TGTGCCAGCAGCCAAACAGGGTCAGGAGGAATTGATACGCAGTATTTT. Translating it yields CASSQTGSGGIDTQYF. Together with reference TRBV11-3 and TRBJ2-3, the CDR3 gives the full variable domain: EAGVVQSPRYKIIEKKQPVAFWCNPISGHNTLYWYLQNLGQGPELLIRYENEEAVDDSQLPKDRFSAERLKGVDSTLKIQPAELGDSAVYLCASSQTGSGGIDTQYFGPGTRLTVL.

V usage is TRBV11-2 and J usage is TRBJ1-2; 9 nucleotides match TRBD1. The CDR3 has 16 amino acids. Germline V gene sequence: CDR1 SGHAT, CDR2 FQNNGV. V lost 5 bases, J lost 4 bases, and 11 bases stayed unmatched. CDR3 nucleotides: TGTGCCAGCAGCCCCAGGACAGGGGCCCGTGGCTATGGCTACACCTTC. Its translation: CASSPRTGARGYGYTF.

The chain couples TRBV12-3 or TRBV12-4 to TRBJ1-2; D may be TRBD1 (6 bases). V lost 8 bases, J lost 5 bases, and 12 bases lay in between. The CDR3 is 12 residues long. The CDR3 region is CASLGAIYGYTF. In DNA form, the CDR3 reads TGTGCCAGCTTGGGGGCGATATATGGCTACACCTTC.

This chain links TRBV6-5 with TRBJ2-3; tentative D call: TRBD1 (6 bases). The CDR3 spans 15 residues. Trimming removed 2 bases at V and 5 bases at J, with 14 bases between. CDR1 MNHEY and CDR2 SVGAGI come from the germline V gene. CDR3 residues: CASSYRGGAIDTQYF. The CDR3 coding sequence is TGTGCCAGCAGTTACAGAGGGGGAGCGATAGATACGCAGTATTTT.

This clone came up a few times. The chain joins TRBV5-1 to TRBJ2-5, with a weak D call TRBD2 (5 bases). This CDR3 region has 14 residues. V was cut by 1 base and J by 3 bases, with 10 bases left in between. Looked up from germline, CDR1 is SGHRS and CDR2 is YFSETQ. The CDR3 spells CASSLRRVEETQYF. The CDR3, as DNA: TGCGCCAGCAGCTTGAGGCGGGTCGAAGAGACCCAGTACTTC.

The chain uses TRBV9 and TRBJ1-2; no definite D call. CDR1 and CDR2 from the germline V gene are SGDLS and YYNGEE. The CDR3 is 14 amino acids. V was pared by 4 bases and J by 6 bases, with 16 bases between. CDR3 sequence (DNA): TGTGCCAGCAGCCCCCTCCGGGTGGAGGATGGCTACACCTTC. This codes for CASSPLRVEDGYTF.

This chain links TRBV27 with TRBJ1-4; D is undetermined. Germline V gene sequence: CDR1 MNHEY, CDR2 SMNVEV (reference sequence). CDR3 length equals 13 residues. The V end lost 2 bases, the J end lost 8 bases, and 9 bases lay between the germline ends. CDR3 sequence (DNA): TGTGCCAGCAGTTTAAAGGGAGGAGAAAAACTGTTTTTT. This encodes CASSLKGGEKLFF.

The CDR3 spells CASSLPQANYGYTF. DNA of the CDR3: TGTGCCAGCAGTTTGCCACAAGCTAACTATGGCTACACCTTC. V gene TRBV28 combines with J gene TRBJ1-2; D ambiguous. The CDR3 is 14 residues long. Germline V gives CDR1 MDHEN, CDR2 SYDVKM. Trimming left V 3 bases short and J 0 bases short, with 8 bases between.

The V and J genes are TRBV12-5 and TRBJ2-3; TRBD1 agrees at 7 bases. Germline CDR1 LGHNT, CDR2 FRNRAP. V gave up 0 bases and J gave up 2 bases; unmatched junction bases: 5. The CDR3 has 16 amino acids. DNA of the CDR3: TGTGCTAGTGGTTTGGTAACAGGGGCTTACACAGATACGCAGTATTTT. It translates to CASGLVTGAYTDTQYF.

The chain has TRBV5-6 and TRBJ2-2; D ambiguous. In germline, CDR1 is SGHDT, CDR2 YYEEEE. V lost 1 base and J lost 2, with 6 bases in between. This CDR3 is 14 amino acids long. For the CDR3, the DNA is TGTGCCAGCAGCTTGTGGAGCAACACCGGGGAGCTGTTTTTT. It specifies CASSLWSNTGELFF.

This clone is a singleton in its sample. This sequence joins TRBV19 and TRBJ1-3, with TRBD1 as a possible D gene (5 bases). V shed 7 bases and J shed 0 bases, with 13 bases lying between them. Germline V gene sequence: CDR1 LNHDA, CDR2 SQIVND (reference sequence). The CDR3 is 15 amino acids. The CDR3: CASKGGRASGNTIYF. The CDR3 DNA reads TGTGCCAGTAAGGGTGGCAGGGCCTCTGGAAACACCATATATTTT.

V and J are TRBV7-9 and TRBJ1-1, with TRBD1 identical over 7 bases. The trim removed 6 bases at V and 1 base at J, leaving 8 bases unmatched. CDR3 length: 15 amino acids. CDR1 and CDR2 from the germline V gene are SEHNR and FQNEAQ (reference sequence). This CDR3 is CASRGRDSQNTEAFF. The CDR3, as DNA: TGTGCCAGCAGAGGACGGGACAGCCAGAACACTGAAGCTTTCTTT.

The chain combines TRBV30 with TRBJ1-6, with D unresolved. Per the germline V gene, CDR1 is GTSNPN and CDR2 is SVGIG (reference sequence). The CDR3 is 12 amino acids. V was cut by 0 bases and J by 9 bases, with 6 bases left in between. CDR3 in DNA: TGTGCCTGGAGTGTAGGGAGTTCACCCCTCCACTTT. Its translation: CAWSVGSSPLHF.

The CDR3 spells CASSVGAGRASTDTQYF. The CDR3, as DNA: TGTGCCAGCAGCGTAGGAGCGGGGAGGGCTAGCACAGATACGCAGTATTTT. V usage is TRBV9 and J usage is TRBJ2-3; 7 bases are shared with TRBD2. The CDR3 has 17 residues. The germline V gene encodes CDR1 SGDLS and CDR2 YYNGEE. J gave up 0 bases and V 0 bases, and 7 bases lay outside the gene matches. The complete variable domain, with remaining parts taken from reference TRBV9 and TRBJ2-3, reads DSGVTQTPKHLITATGQRVTLRCSPRSGDLSVYWYQQSLDQGLQFLIQYYNGEERAKGNILERFSAQQFPDLHSELNLSSLELGDSALYFCASSVGAGRASTDTQYFGPGTRLTVL.

Only one count was recorded for this clone. The J gene is TRBJ1-2, the V gene TRBV3-1 (or the pseudogene TRBV3-2); D is undetermined. This CDR3 has 13 amino acids. V lost 4 bases to trimming and J lost 10 bases, with 16 bases between them. Germline values: CDR1 LGHDT, CDR2 YNNKEL (reference sequence). The CDR3, as DNA: TGTGCCAGCAGCCTAGAGGTAGCATCTCCCTACACCTTC. Amino acids: CASSLEVASPYTF.

This chain joins TRBV5-1 and TRBJ2-1, with D perhaps TRBD2 (7 bases). There are 17 residues in the CDR3. CDR1 is SGHRS and CDR2 is YFSETQ in the germline V gene. The ends were cut back, 2 bases at V and 7 bases at J, with 22 bases in the middle. CDR3 protein: CASSFLAGAITGNEQFF. CDR3 coding DNA: TGCGCCAGCAGCTTTTTGGCGGGGGCGATTACGGGGAATGAGCAGTTCTTC.

The V call is TRBV12-5, the J call TRBJ2-5; D is possibly TRBD1 (5 bases). CDR1 and CDR2 from the germline V gene are LGHNT and FRNRAP. The CDR3 spans 17 residues. The V end was cut by 0 bases, the J end by 1 base, with 15 bases between. CDR3 loop: CASGLVLRVGSQETQYF. CDR3 sequence (DNA): TGTGCTAGTGGTTTGGTACTCAGGGTCGGGTCCCAAGAGACCCAGTACTTC.

This clone came up a few times. V and J are TRBV15 and TRBJ2-2, with 9 bases lining up with TRBD1. The CDR3 runs to 15 residues. CDR1 is LNHNV, CDR2 YYDKDF, per germline (reference sequence). J was trimmed by 8 bases and V by 1 base; bases with no gene match: 5. The DNA for the CDR3 is TGTGCCACCAGCAGAGCTGACAGGGGGTTTGGGGAGCTGTTTTTT. This gives the protein CATSRADRGFGELFF.

The gene calls are TRBV2 and TRBJ1-1; possibly TRBD1 for D (6 bases). V lost 7 bases, J lost 1 base, and 13 bases lay in between. The CDR3 sequence is 14 residues long. In germline, CDR1 is SNHLY, CDR2 FYNNEI. The chain's CDR3 is CASIATGRNTEAFF. For the CDR3, the DNA is TGTGCCAGCATTGCCACAGGGCGGAACACTGAAGCTTTCTTT.

The chain has TRBV9 and TRBJ2-1, with TRBD2 matching over 8 bases. Germline-derived CDR1 and CDR2 are SGDLS and YYNGEE. V lost 4 bases to trimming and J lost 5 bases; unmatched junction nucleotides: 14. The CDR3 is made up of 17 amino acids. CDR3 in amino acids: CASSHSTAGGEHNEQFF. For the CDR3, the DNA is TGTGCCAGCAGCCACTCAACCGCGGGGGGCGAGCACAATGAGCAGTTCTTC. The full variable domain, completed using reference TRBV9 and TRBJ2-1, is DSGVTQTPKHLITATGQRVTLRCSPRSGDLSVYWYQQSLDQGLQFLIQYYNGEERAKGNILERFSAQQFPDLHSELNLSSLELGDSALYFCASSHSTAGGEHNEQFFGPGTRLTVL.

This sequence joins TRBV30 and TRBJ1-6; TRBD1 might be the D (6 bases). Germline values: CDR1 GTSNPN, CDR2 SVGIG (reference sequence). This CDR3 has 15 residues. The V end lost 3 bases, the J end lost 7 bases, and 16 bases lay between the germline ends. This chain's CDR3 is CAWRGRDMRNSPLHF. The CDR3, as DNA: TGTGCCTGGAGGGGCCGGGACATGCGAAATTCACCCCTCCACTTT.

The rearrangement uses TRBV5-8 and TRBJ2-1, with TRBD2 as a possible D gene (5 bases). The V gene's germline CDR1 is SGHTS and CDR2 YDEGEE. The CDR3 consists of 13 residues. V lost 4 bases and J lost 6, with 11 bases in between. In nucleotides, the CDR3 is TGTGCCAGCAGCCGCGGCCGGGGCAATGAGCAGTTCTTC. It encodes CASSRGRGNEQFF.